This TCR beta chain was identified during a study of OX40 agonist ivuxolimab in advanced cancers. Repertoires were generated with immunoSEQ multiplex PCR, while TCRdb's copy carries only in-frame clones and drops some. The data hold more than 20,000 clones, with roughly 73% observed a single time. The CDR3 has 15 residues. Trimming removed 2 bases at V and 6 bases at J, with 17 bases between. Per germline, CDR1 SGHTA and CDR2 FQGNSA. Sequencing used CD4+ or CD8+ T cells sorted from blood, obtained in a trial of the OX40 agonist ivuxolimab. This chain uses TRBV7-2 with TRBJ2-7; no clear D. The sequence derives from an adult with an advanced solid tumor such as melanoma, head and neck, liver or kidney cancer. The CDR3 region is CASSLQVLTLTEQYF. DNA for the CDR3: TGTGCCAGCAGCTTACAAGTTCTCACCCTAACCGAGCAGTACTTC. The complete variable domain, with remaining parts taken from reference TRBV7-2 and TRBJ2-7, reads GAGVSQSPSNKVTEKGKDVELRCDPISGHTALYWYRQSLGQGLEFLIYFQGNSAPDKSGLPSDRFSAERTGGSVSTLTIQRTQQEDSAVYLCASSLQVLTLTEQYFGPGTRLTVT.